The following is a T cell receptor (beta chain) sequence with its context. In TCRdb, the RT-PCR reads were re-called with MiXCR into one record per CDR3 protein. The sample carries more than 550,000 distinct CDR3 sequences, more than 13% recorded once. Sequenced material: memory CD4+ T cells from blood. The receptor was derived from a female donor in good health, serving as a healthy control.

This CDR3 reads CASSPPARSTDTQYF. The CDR3 nucleotides read TGTGCCAGCTCACCACCGGCGCGGAGCACAGATACGCAGTATTTT. The V and J genes are TRBV18 and TRBJ2-3, with unresolved D. CDR3 size: 15 residues. Looked up from germline, CDR1 is KGHSH and CDR2 is LQKENI. The germline V and J ends were trimmed by 0 bases and 0 bases, with 7 bases remaining between them.